This T cell receptor (beta chain) was found in a study of blood T cell dynamics during melanoma immunotherapy (dated by TCRdb to 2020 to 2021). Turning to the overall study: The patients had metastatic melanoma and were given first-line pembrolizumab or nivolumab plus ipilimumab as standard of care in the United Kingdom. Peripheral T cell receptor repertoires of metastatic melanoma patients were profiled before and after one cycle of checkpoint inhibitor therapy to find early correlates of response. A training cohort was formed from consecutive patients, and a further independent group of patients from the same centre was pooled into an external validation set.

General study outcomes and caveats: Patients who later achieved disease control showed a bifurcated PBMC repertoire reorganization at W3, with increased clonality or increased diversity, unlike progressors. The study was unable to establish whether the T cell clones driving the repertoire changes were melanoma-specific or instead reflected general immune activation. The relatively small sample size was acknowledged as something that could potentially limit how far the results can be generalized.

As concerns this clone: Its antigen remains undetermined. The sample holds no much larger clone one base away, and base qualities are not on file.

For every bulk PBMC sample, a fixed 350 ng of DNA was loaded. The immunoSEQ TCRb Assay kit was used according to manufacturer instructions to amplify TCR beta CDR3 sequences from genomic DNA. The KAPA Library Quantification Kit for Illumina platforms was used to quantify the pooled libraries by qPCR. Pooled libraries were clustered at roughly 0.55-1.1 pM and sequenced on an Illumina NextSeq 500. Concerning the study's data processing: TCR data were analyzed with immunoSEQ ANALYZER and the R LymphoSeq package. A rearrangement efficiency score was calculated as productive divided by the sum of productive and non-productive CDR3 sequences. Clonality was assessed using the Gini coefficient and diversity using the Renyi index at alpha=1, with pairwise comparisons between timepoints within each patient. Clonal relatedness, based on an edit distance of 3, and repertoire similarity, based on the Bhattacharyya coefficient, were both computed in LymphoSeq. To classify response, a linear discriminant analysis based on week-3 changes in clonality and diversity was built with the R MASS and caret packages. The source is immuneACCESS, and TCRdb retained only in-frame sequences with V and J called. Part of the clones is not carried over; for the studies checked, unresolved V genes explain less than half of this, and the remainder is unexplained. Clone size and V and J calls were adopted from that table, with D and trimming inferred from the DNA. The sample includes about 15,000 clones, with about 82% observed a single time. The ten largest clones add up to approximately 4.4% of the sample.

V is pared back by 0 bases and J by 2 bases, with 8 bases lying between the germline termini. The CDR3 measures 14 amino acids from cysteine to phenylalanine. The kept DNA is CDR3 alone, 42 bases in frame from the first base. CDR1 and CDR2 were assigned from the germline V gene as KGHSH and LQKENI. Sample time point, as interpreted from the label and publication: pre-treatment baseline. Blood was sampled before treatment (T0) and at week 3 (W3), after the first cycle of checkpoint blockade. Except for a couple of patients with rapid clinical progression, response was assessed 12 weeks after the first infusion by RECIST 1.1; disease control meant complete response, partial response or stable disease. Patients were excluded for prior systemic cancer treatment, concomitant immunosuppressant therapy or synchronous other active malignancies. To track both circulating cells and T cell turnover, TCR beta was sequenced from bulk PBMC as well as from plasma cell-free DNA. PBMC were isolated from blood with Lymphoprep and SepMate tubes, followed by red cell lysis. DNA from PBMC and sorted T cell subsets was extracted with QIAamp DNA Blood Mini kits.

The source of this sequence is a human donor with melanoma. The sample here was blood, taken from a patient treated with checkpoint blockade. The chain joins TRBV18 to TRBJ2-7; TRBD2 is perhaps the D gene, given 6 matching bases. The CDR3 in this case is CASSPPGLTYEQYF. The DNA is TGTGCCAGCTCACCACCGGGACTTACCTACGAGCAGTACTTC.